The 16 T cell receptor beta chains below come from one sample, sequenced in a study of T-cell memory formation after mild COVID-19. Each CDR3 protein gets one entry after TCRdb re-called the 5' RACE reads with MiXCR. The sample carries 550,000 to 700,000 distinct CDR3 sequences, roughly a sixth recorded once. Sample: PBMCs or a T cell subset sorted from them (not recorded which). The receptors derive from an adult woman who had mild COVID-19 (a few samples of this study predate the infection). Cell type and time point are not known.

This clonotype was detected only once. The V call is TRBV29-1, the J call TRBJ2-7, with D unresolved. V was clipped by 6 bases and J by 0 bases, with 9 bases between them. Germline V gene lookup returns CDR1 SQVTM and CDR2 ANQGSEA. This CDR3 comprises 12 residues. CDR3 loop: CSVVIDSYEQYF. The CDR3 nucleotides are TGCAGCGTAGTGATCGACTCCTACGAGCAGTACTTC.

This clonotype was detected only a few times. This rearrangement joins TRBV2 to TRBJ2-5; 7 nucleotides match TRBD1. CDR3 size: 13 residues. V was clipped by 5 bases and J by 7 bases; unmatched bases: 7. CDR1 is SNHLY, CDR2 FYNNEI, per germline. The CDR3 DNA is TGTGCCAGCAGTCCCGGGACAGATGGGACCCAGTACTTC. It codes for CASSPGTDGTQYF.

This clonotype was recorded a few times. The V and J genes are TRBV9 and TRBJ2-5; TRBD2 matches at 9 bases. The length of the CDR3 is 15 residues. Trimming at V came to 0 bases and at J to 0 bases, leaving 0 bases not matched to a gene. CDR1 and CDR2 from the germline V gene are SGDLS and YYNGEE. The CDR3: CASSVGTSDQETQYF. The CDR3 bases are TGTGCCAGCAGCGTAGGGACTAGCGACCAAGAGACCCAGTACTTC.

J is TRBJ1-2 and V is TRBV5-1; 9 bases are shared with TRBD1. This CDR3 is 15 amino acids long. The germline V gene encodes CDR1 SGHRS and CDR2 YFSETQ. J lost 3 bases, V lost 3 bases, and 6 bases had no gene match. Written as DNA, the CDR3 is TGCGCCAGCAGCTACCGGACAGGGGCCGACTATGGCTACACCTTC. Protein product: CASSYRTGADYGYTF.

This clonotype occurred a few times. The CDR3 DNA follows: TGCGCCAGCAGTCATTCGGAAATTTTGAGCTCCTACGAGCAGTACTTC. Translated, it gives CASSHSEILSSYEQYF. The V and J genes are TRBV23-1 and TRBJ2-7, with D hard to call. TRBV23-1 is designated an ORF whose function remains uncertain. V dropped 3 bases and J dropped 0 bases, with 15 bases sitting between them. The CDR3 totals 16 residues.

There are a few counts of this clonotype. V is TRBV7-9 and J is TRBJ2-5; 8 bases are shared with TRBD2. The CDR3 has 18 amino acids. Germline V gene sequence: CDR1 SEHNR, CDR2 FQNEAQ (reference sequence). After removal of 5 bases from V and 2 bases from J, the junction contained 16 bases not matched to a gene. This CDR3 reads CASSRILGAGVLQETQYF. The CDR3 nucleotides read TGTGCCAGCAGCCGTATCCTGGGAGCGGGGGTCCTACAAGAGACCCAGTACTTC.

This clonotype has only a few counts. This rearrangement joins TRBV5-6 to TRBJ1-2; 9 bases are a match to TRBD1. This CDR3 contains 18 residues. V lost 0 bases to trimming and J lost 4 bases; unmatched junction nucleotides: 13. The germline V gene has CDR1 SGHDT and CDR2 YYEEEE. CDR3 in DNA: TGTGCCAGCAGCTTGGTGGGGGCCCGTTGGACAGGGGTCTATGGCTACACCTTC. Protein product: CASSLVGARWTGVYGYTF.

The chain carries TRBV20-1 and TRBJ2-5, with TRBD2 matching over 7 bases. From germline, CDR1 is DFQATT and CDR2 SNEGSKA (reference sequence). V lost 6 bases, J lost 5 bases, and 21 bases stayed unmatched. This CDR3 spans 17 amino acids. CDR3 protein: CSATRDRSGVRVETQYF. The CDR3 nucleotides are TGCAGTGCCACTAGAGATCGCAGCGGGGTCCGAGTGGAGACCCAGTACTTC.

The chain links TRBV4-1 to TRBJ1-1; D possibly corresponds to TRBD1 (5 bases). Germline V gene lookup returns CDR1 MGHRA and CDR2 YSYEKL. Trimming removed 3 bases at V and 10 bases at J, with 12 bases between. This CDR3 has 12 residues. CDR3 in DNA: TGCGCCAGCAGCCATGGTCGGGGGGTAGCTTTCTTT. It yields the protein CASSHGRGVAFF.

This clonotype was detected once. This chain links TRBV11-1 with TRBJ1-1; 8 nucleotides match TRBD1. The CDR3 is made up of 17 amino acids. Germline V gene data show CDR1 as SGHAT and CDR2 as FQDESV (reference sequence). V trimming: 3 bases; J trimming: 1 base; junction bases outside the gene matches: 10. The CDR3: CASSFDRTGPTNTEAFF. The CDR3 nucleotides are TGTGCCAGCAGCTTCGACCGGACAGGGCCGACGAACACTGAAGCTTTCTTT. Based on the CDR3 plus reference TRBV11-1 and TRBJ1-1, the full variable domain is EAEVAQSPRYKITEKSQAVAFWCDPISGHATLYWYRQILGQGPELLVQFQDESVVDDSQLPKDRFSAERLKGVDSTLKIQPAELGDSAMYLCASSFDRTGPTNTEAFFGQGTRLTVV.

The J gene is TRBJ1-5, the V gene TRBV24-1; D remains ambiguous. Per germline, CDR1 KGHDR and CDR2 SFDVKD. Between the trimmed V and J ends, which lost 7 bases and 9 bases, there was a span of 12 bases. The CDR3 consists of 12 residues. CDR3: CATSSTDRPQHF. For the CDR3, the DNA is TGTGCCACCAGCTCAACAGACCGGCCCCAGCATTTT.

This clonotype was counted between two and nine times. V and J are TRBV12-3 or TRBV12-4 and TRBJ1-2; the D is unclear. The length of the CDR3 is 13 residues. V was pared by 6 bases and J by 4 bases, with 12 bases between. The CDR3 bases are TGTGCCAGCAGCTTCGGAGAGGCCTATGGCTACACCTTC. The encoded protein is CASSFGEAYGYTF.

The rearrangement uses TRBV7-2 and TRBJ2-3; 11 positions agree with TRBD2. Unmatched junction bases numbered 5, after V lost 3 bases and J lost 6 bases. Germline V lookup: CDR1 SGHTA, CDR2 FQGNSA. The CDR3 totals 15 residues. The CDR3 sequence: CASSFSGGAWDTQYF. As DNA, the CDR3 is TGTGCCAGCAGCTTTAGCGGGGGGGCCTGGGATACGCAGTATTTT.

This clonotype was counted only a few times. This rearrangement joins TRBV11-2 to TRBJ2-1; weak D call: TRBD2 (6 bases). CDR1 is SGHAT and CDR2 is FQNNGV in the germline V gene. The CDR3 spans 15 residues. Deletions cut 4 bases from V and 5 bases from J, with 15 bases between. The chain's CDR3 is CASSSLEDYHNEQFF. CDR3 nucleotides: TGTGCCAGCAGCTCTCTTGAGGACTACCACAATGAGCAGTTCTTC. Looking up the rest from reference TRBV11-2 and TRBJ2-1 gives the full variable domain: EAGVAQSPRYKIIEKRQSVAFWCNPISGHATLYWYQQILGQGPKLLIQFQNNGVVDDSQLPKDRFSAERLKGVDSTLKIQPAKLEDSAVYLCASSSLEDYHNEQFFGPGTRLTVL.

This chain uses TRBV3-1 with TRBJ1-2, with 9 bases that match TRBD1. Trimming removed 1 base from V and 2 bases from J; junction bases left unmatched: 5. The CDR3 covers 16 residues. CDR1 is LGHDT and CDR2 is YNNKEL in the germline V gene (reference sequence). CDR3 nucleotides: TGTGCCAGCAGCCAAGCCGGGACAGGGCCGAACTATGGCTACACCTTC. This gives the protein CASSQAGTGPNYGYTF.

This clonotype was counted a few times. CDR3 sequence: CASSLVGRDYGYTF. The CDR3 nucleotides read TGTGCCAGCAGCTTGGTTGGCAGGGACTATGGCTACACCTTC. This chain links TRBV5-4 with TRBJ1-2, with D perhaps matching TRBD1 (5 bases). The CDR3 loop spans 14 amino acids. Looked up from germline, CDR1 is SGHNT and CDR2 is YYREEE (reference sequence). Trimming stripped 0 bases from V and 3 bases from J, with 9 bases between.